This T cell receptor beta chain was recorded in a study of persistence of HIV-infected CD4 T cells. Turning to this clone: The antigen is undetermined.

Overlapping HIV-1 Gag 15-mer peptides at roughly 1 ug per peptide per mL were used. CD40L/CD69 double-negative CD45RO-high memory CD4+ T cells were collected. This was the immunoSEQ version 4 assay in survey mode. The protocol was immunoSEQ multiplex PCR, while the TCRdb copy is restricted to in-frame clones and leaves out a portion. The sample carries 30,000 to 45,000 clones, approximately 78% recorded once. Here the sequenced sample was cultured CD4+ T cells from PBMCs, taken from a patient who received antiretroviral therapy. The receptor comes from an adult with HIV. The donor label of this sample is uncertain.

The CDR3 is CASRPGQADYEQYF. The CDR3 nucleotides read TGTGCCAGCAGGCCGGGACAGGCGGACTACGAGCAGTACTTC. This chain connects TRBV6-5 to TRBJ2-7; 8 bases are shared with TRBD1. V was clipped by 6 bases and J by 3 bases; unmatched bases: 7. CDR1 and CDR2 from the germline V gene are MNHEY and SVGAGI. The CDR3 runs to 14 residues.